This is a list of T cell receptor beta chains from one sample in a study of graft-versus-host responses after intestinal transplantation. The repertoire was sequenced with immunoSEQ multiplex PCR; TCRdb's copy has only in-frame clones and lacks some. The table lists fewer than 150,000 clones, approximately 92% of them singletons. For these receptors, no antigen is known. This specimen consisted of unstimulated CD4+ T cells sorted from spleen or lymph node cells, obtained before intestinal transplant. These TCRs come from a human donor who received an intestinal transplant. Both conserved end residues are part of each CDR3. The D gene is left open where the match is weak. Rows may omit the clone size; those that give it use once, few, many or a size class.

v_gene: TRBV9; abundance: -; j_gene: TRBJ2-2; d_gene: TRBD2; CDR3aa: CASSVGTGGAFGELFF; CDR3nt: TGTGCCAGCAGCGTAGGGACCGGGGGGGCCTTCGGGGAGCTGTTTTTT
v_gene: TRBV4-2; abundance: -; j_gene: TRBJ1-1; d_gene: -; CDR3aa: CASSQPQYMNTEAFF; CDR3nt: TGTGCCAGCAGCCAACCCCAGTATATGAACACTGAAGCTTTCTTT
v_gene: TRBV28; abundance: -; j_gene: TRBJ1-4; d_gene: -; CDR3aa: CASSLVWQATNEKLFF; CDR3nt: TGTGCCAGCAGTTTAGTCTGGCAGGCAACTAATGAAAAACTGTTTTTT
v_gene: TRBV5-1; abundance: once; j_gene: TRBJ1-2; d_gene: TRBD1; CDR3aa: CASSLRTGGAGGNYGYTF; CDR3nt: TGCGCCAGCAGCTTGAGGACAGGGGGCGCGGGAGGTAACTATGGCTACACCTTC
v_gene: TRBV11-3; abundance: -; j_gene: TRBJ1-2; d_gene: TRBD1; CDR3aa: CASGTGGPVGYTF; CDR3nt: TGTGCCAGCGGCACAGGGGGCCCCGTTGGCTACACCTTC
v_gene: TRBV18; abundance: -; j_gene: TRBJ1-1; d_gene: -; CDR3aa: CASSRLITRGGNTEAFF; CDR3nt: TGTGCCAGCTCCCGTCTGATAACCAGGGGAGGTAACACTGAAGCTTTCTTT
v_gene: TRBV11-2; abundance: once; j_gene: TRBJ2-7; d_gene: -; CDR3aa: CASSASHEQYF; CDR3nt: TGTGCCAGCAGCGCAAGTCACGAGCAGTACTTC
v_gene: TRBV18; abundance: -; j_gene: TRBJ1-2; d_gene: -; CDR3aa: CASSPTEGLDYGYTF; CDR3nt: TGTGCCAGCTCTCCAACTGAGGGGCTGGACTATGGCTACACCTTC
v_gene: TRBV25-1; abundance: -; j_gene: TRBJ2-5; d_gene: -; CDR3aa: CASTPLQGRGKETQYF; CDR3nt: TGTGCCAGCACGCCTTTACAGGGAAGGGGGAAAGAGACCCAGTACTTC
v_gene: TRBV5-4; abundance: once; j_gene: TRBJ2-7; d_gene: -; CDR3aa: CASSSRQNYEQYF; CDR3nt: TGTGCCAGCAGTTCCCGGCAGAACTACGAGCAGTACTTC
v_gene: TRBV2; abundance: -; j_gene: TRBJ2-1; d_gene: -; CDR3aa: CASRGTATKQFF; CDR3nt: TGTGCCAGCAGAGGCACGGCCACGAAGCAGTTCTTC
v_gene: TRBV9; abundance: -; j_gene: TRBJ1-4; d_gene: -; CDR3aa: CASSVGQYNEKLFF; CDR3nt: TGTGCCAGCAGCGTAGGACAGTATAATGAAAAACTGTTTTTT
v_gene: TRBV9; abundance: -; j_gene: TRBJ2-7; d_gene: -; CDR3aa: CASSVKTGIEYEQYF; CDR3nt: TGTGCCAGCAGCGTAAAAACAGGAATAGAATACGAGCAGTACTTC
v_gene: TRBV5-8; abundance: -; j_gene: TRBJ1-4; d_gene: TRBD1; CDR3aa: CASSSGTGGLSSEKLFF; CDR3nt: TGTGCCAGCAGCTCCGGGACAGGGGGCCTCTCTAGTGAAAAACTGTTTTTT
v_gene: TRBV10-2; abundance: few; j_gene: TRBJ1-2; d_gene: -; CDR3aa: CASSGGYGYTF; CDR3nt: TGCGCCAGCAGTGGCGGCTATGGCTACACCTTC
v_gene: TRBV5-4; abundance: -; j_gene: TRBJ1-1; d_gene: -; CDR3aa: CASSPGPMNTEAFF; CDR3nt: TGTGCCAGCAGCCCCGGCCCAATGAACACTGAAGCTTTCTTT
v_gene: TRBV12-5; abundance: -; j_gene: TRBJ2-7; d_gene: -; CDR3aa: CASGHVNRDEQYF; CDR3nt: TGTGCTAGTGGACACGTAAACAGGGACGAGCAGTACTTC
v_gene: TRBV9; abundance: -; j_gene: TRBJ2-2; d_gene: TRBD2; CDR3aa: CASSVEPFASGGTGELFF; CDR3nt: TGTGCCAGCAGCGTAGAACCTTTTGCGTCGGGGGGCACCGGGGAGCTGTTTTTT
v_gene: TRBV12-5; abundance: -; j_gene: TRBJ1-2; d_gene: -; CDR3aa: CASGRSLVRGYGYTF; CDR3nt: TGTGCTAGTGGTCGGTCTTTGGTGAGGGGCTATGGCTACACCTTC
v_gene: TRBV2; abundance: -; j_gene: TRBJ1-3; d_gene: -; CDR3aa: CASRTPTGPGNTIYF; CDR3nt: TGTGCCAGCAGGACCCCGACAGGCCCTGGAAACACCATATATTTT
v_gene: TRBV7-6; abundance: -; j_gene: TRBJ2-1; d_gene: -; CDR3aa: CASSSQGTWGGEQFF; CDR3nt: TGTGCCAGCAGCTCACAGGGGACGTGGGGGGGTGAGCAGTTCTTC
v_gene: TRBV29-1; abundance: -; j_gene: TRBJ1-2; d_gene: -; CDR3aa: CSAQSPIAKNYGYTF; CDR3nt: TGCAGCGCACAAAGCCCCATAGCAAAGAACTATGGCTACACCTTC
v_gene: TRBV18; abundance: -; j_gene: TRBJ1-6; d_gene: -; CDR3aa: CASSVGETYNSPLHF; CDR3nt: TGTGCCAGCTCGGTGGGTGAGACCTATAATTCACCCCTCCACTTT
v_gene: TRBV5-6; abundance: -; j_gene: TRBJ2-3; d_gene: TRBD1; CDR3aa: CASSRPGGDTQYF; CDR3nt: TGTGCCAGCAGCCGACCAGGGGGAGATACGCAGTATTTT
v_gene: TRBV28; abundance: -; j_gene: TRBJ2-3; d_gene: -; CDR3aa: CASTLTVYGTDTQYF; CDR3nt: TGTGCCAGCACGTTAACAGTTTACGGCACAGATACGCAGTATTTT
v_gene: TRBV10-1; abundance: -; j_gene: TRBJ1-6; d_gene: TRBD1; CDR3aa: CASSGQGYNSPLHF; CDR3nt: TGCGCCAGCAGTGGACAGGGCTATAATTCACCCCTCCACTTT
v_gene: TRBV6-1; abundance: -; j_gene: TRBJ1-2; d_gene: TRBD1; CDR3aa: CASRAGTGIGGYTF; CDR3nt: TGTGCCAGCAGAGCCGGGACAGGGATTGGAGGCTACACCTTC
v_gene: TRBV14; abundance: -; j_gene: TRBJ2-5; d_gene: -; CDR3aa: CASSQKGVLEGETQYF; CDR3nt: TGTGCCAGCAGCCAAAAGGGAGTTCTCGAGGGAGAGACCCAGTACTTC
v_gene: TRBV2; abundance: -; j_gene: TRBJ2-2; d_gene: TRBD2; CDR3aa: CASNALAGLAGELFF; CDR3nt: TGTGCCAGCAATGCACTAGCGGGGTTGGCCGGGGAGCTGTTTTTT
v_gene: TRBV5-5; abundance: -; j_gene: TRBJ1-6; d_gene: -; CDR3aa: CASSSRARDSPLHF; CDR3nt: TGTGCCAGCAGCTCCCGGGCCCGGGATTCACCCCTCCACTTT
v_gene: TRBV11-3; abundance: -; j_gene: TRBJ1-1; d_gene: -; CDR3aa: CASSLEVGVGVMNTEAFF; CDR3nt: TGTGCCAGCAGCTTAGAGGTGGGGGTTGGGGTTATGAACACTGAAGCTTTCTTT
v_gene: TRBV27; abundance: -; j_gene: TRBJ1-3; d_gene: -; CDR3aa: CASSLRRGHTIYF; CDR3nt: TGTGCCAGCAGTTTACGCAGGGGACACACCATATATTTT
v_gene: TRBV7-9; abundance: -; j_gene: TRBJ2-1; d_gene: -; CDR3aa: CASSLSRGLGYNEQFF; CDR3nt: TGTGCCAGCAGCTTATCCCGGGGGCTAGGTTACAATGAGCAGTTCTTC
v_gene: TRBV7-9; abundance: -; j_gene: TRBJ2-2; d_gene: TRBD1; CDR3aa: CASSLVRDRANTGELFF; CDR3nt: TGTGCCAGCAGCTTAGTCCGAGACAGGGCGAACACCGGGGAGCTGTTTTTT
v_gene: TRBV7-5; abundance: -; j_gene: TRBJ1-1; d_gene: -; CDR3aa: CVRSAGQGATEAFF; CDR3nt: TGTGTCAGAAGCGCCGGACAGGGGGCCACTGAAGCTTTCTTT
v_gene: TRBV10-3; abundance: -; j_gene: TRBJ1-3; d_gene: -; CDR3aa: CASQRTAGGGNTIYF; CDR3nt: TGTGCCTCACAACGGACGGCAGGCGGCGGAAACACCATATATTTT
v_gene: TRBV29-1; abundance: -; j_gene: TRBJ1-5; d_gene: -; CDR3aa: CSVVSTDSNQPQHF; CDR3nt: TGCAGCGTTGTCAGCACAGATAGCAATCAGCCCCAGCATTTT
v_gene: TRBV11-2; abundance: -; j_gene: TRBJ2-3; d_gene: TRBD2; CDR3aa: CATSGGATDTQYF; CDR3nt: TGTGCCACAAGCGGGGGTGCCACAGATACGCAGTATTTT
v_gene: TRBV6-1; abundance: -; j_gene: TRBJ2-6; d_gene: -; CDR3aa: CASRGASGANVLTF; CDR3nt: TGTGCCAGCAGGGGGGCGTCTGGGGCCAACGTCCTGACTTTC
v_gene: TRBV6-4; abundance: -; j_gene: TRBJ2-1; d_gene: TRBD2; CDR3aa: CASSPGTSFYNEQFF; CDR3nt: TGTGCCAGCAGCCCCGGGACTAGCTTCTACAATGAGCAGTTCTTC
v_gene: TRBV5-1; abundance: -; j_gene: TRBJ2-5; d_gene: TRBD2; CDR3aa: CASSFGGGQETQYF; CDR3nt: TGCGCCAGCAGCTTCGGCGGGGGACAAGAGACCCAGTACTTC
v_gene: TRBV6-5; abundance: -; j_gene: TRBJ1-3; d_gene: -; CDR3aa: CASRTSVEYGNTIYF; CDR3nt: TGTGCCAGCAGAACTTCGGTGGAGTATGGAAACACCATATATTTT
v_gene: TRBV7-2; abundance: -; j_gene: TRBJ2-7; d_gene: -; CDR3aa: CASSLYGRDPYEQYF; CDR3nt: TGTGCCAGCAGCTTATACGGCAGGGATCCCTACGAGCAGTACTTC
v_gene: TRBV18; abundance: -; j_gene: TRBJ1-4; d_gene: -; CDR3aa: CASSPQGAAMKNEKLFF; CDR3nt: TGTGCCAGCTCACCGCAGGGAGCTGCAATGAAAAATGAAAAACTGTTTTTT
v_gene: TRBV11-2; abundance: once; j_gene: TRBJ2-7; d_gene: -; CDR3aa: CASSLAYEQYF; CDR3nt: TGTGCCAGCAGCTTAGCCTACGAGCAGTACTTC
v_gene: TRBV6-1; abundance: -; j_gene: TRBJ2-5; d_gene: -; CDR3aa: CASSEGWAQETQYF; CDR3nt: TGTGCCAGCAGTGAAGGATGGGCTCAAGAGACCCAGTACTTC
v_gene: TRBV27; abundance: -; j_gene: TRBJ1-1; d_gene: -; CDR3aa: CASRGLGLNTEAFF; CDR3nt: TGTGCCAGCAGGGGATTGGGTCTGAACACTGAAGCTTTCTTT